This is a list of T cell receptor beta chains from one sample in a study of post-analysis software for immune sequencing data. TCRdb called the PCR reads again in MiXCR, with one record for every CDR3 protein. This sample has about 560,000 distinct CDR3 sequences, with about 40% found just once. Sequenced material: blood. The receptors originated from a girl aged 10 to 17 with multiple sclerosis. Each CDR3 is given with its conserved first and last residue. A D gene is named only where the DNA matches it firmly. A row's size may be missing; if present it is once, few, many or a size class.

J: TRBJ1-5; size: .; V: TRBV20-1; D: TRBD1; DNA: TGCAGTGCTAGTCCGGGACAGCCCAATCAGCCCCAGCATTTT; CDR3: CSASPGQPNQPQHF
J: TRBJ2-7; size: .; V: TRBV29-1; D: .; DNA: TGCAGCGTTGATTTGGCAGGGACCCACGAGCAGTACTTC; CDR3: CSVDLAGTHEQYF
J: TRBJ2-1; size: .; V: TRBV5-1; D: TRBD2; DNA: TGCGCCAGCAGCCTACTAGCGGGAGAAGGCAATGAGCAGTTCTTC; CDR3: CASSLLAGEGNEQFF
J: TRBJ2-7; size: few; V: TRBV27; D: TRBD1; DNA: TGTGCCAGCAGTTCAGGGACAGGGGGCTCCGAGCAGTACTTC; CDR3: CASSSGTGGSEQYF
J: TRBJ1-2; size: .; V: TRBV12-3/TRBV12-4; D: .; DNA: TGTGCCAGCAGTACAAACAGAGGGGGATTGAGTGGCTACACCTTC; CDR3: CASSTNRGGLSGYTF
J: TRBJ2-1; size: once; V: TRBV12-3/TRBV12-4; D: TRBD2; DNA: TGTGCCAGCAGTTTAGCCCCTAGAGCGGGATCCTACAATGAGCAGTTCTTC; CDR3: CASSLAPRAGSYNEQFF
J: TRBJ2-7; size: .; V: TRBV29-1; D: TRBD1; DNA: TGCAGCGTTGATATGACCTTATGGACAGGGTCCTACGAGCAGTACTTC; CDR3: CSVDMTLWTGSYEQYF
J: TRBJ2-1; size: .; V: TRBV7-9; D: .; DNA: TGTGCCAGCAGCCCCCCGGACACCTCATCCTACAATGAGCAGTTCTTC; CDR3: CASSPPDTSSYNEQFF
J: TRBJ1-5; size: few; V: TRBV6-5; D: .; DNA: TGTGCCAGCAGGCCGGCAAGGGGACCTAATCAGCCCCAGCATTTT; CDR3: CASRPARGPNQPQHF
J: TRBJ2-5; size: .; V: TRBV9; D: TRBD1; DNA: TGTGCCAGCAGCGTAGCCACAGGGGCAGAGACCCAGTACTTC; CDR3: CASSVATGAETQYF
J: TRBJ2-7; size: few; V: TRBV5-1; D: TRBD2; DNA: TGCGCCAGCAGCTATTTCCTAGCGGGAGTTTCAAGTGACGAGCAGTACTTC; CDR3: CASSYFLAGVSSDEQYF
J: TRBJ2-5; size: .; V: TRBV7-9; D: TRBD2; DNA: TGTGCCAGCAGCCCGAGATCCAGCGGGAGGGCTGAGACCCAGTACTTC; CDR3: CASSPRSSGRAETQYF
J: TRBJ2-1; size: .; V: TRBV5-6; D: .; DNA: TGTGCCAGCAGCTTGAGTCGCGATGAGCAGTTCTTC; CDR3: CASSLSRDEQFF
J: TRBJ2-1; size: .; V: TRBV10-3; D: TRBD2; DNA: TGTGCCATCAGTGAAAGACTAGCGGGGTTATACAATGAGCAGTTCTTC; CDR3: CAISERLAGLYNEQFF
J: TRBJ2-5; size: few; V: TRBV5-1; D: TRBD1; DNA: TGCGCCAGCAGCGCCGACAGGGCCGGGGAGACCCAGTACTTC; CDR3: CASSADRAGETQYF
J: TRBJ2-1; size: .; V: TRBV29-1; D: .; DNA: TGCAGCGTTGAAGATAGGGGGGTTAGCCCCTACAATGAGCAGTTCTTC; CDR3: CSVEDRGVSPYNEQFF
J: TRBJ2-1; size: .; V: TRBV4-2; D: TRBD1; DNA: TGTGCCAGCAGCCAAGATTGGGCAGGGGGTGATGAGCAGTTCTTC; CDR3: CASSQDWAGGDEQFF
J: TRBJ2-7; size: few; V: TRBV9; D: .; DNA: TGTGCCAGCAGCGTAGGTGACTTTTCCTACGAGCAGTACTTC; CDR3: CASSVGDFSYEQYF
J: TRBJ2-5; size: .; V: TRBV12-3/TRBV12-4; D: TRBD1; DNA: TGTGCCAGCAGTTTAACACAGGGGGGAGAGACCCAGTACTTC; CDR3: CASSLTQGGETQYF
J: TRBJ2-1; size: few; V: TRBV12-3/TRBV12-4; D: TRBD1; DNA: TGTGCCAGCAGTCCTCCGGGGACAGCCTCCTACAATGAGCAGTTCTTC; CDR3: CASSPPGTASYNEQFF
J: TRBJ2-1; size: .; V: TRBV4-1; D: TRBD1; DNA: TGCGCCAGCAGCTGGACAGGGGGCGGGTTTGATGAGCAGTTCTTC; CDR3: CASSWTGGGFDEQFF
J: TRBJ2-4; size: .; V: TRBV19; D: .; DNA: TGTGCCACTACCCAGGGGGCCAAAAACATTCAGTACTTC; CDR3: CATTQGAKNIQYF
J: TRBJ1-2; size: few; V: TRBV4-2; D: .; DNA: TGTGCCAGCAGCCAAGCCCTAGGGTATGGCTACACCTTC; CDR3: CASSQALGYGYTF
J: TRBJ2-5; size: .; V: TRBV25-1; D: .; DNA: TGTGCCAGCAAAGAGGGACCGCCCCCCGAGACCCAGTACTTC; CDR3: CASKEGPPPETQYF